This paragraph covers one T cell receptor (beta chain) sequence. Assay: immunoSEQ multiplex PCR; the TCRdb copy retains only in-frame clones and omits some. The profile shows fewer than 35,000 clones, about 90% of them singletons. This sample stems from a study of T cell changes during pregnancy in multiple sclerosis. The CDR3 contains 18 residues. Trimming took 0 bases from V and 2 from J; bases not matched to a gene: 6. The germline V gene encodes CDR1 LNHNV and CDR2 YYDKDF (reference sequence). The V call is TRBV15, the J call TRBJ2-7; TRBD2 aligns across 14 bases. The sequenced sample was CD4+ T cells from peripheral blood mononuclear cells, obtained in the third trimester of pregnancy. The origin of this receptor is a female donor in good health, enrolled as a control in a pregnancy study. The CDR3 bases are TGTGCCACCAGCAGAGACGGACTAGCGGGAGGAACGCCCTACGAGCAGTACTTC. It yields the protein CATSRDGLAGGTPYEQYF.